The T cell receptor beta chain under discussion was sequenced for a study of T-cell reconstitution after alpha-beta-depleted transplantation in children. Study-wide results and caveats: Fresh T-cell production supplied most of the T-cell counts and diversity seen one year after transplant.

Germline assignment: CDR1 SGHRS and CDR2 YFSETQ. V trimming: 4 bases; J trimming: 6 bases; junction bases outside the gene matches: 3. The CDR3 consists of 13 residues. This clonotype showed up many times. The antigen remains undetermined. Unique molecular identifiers featured in how the TCRbeta library was prepared. TCRdb reprocessed the PCR reads via MiXCR and lists one record per CDR3 protein. The sample lists about 180,000 distinct CDR3 sequences, approximately 10% occurring once. Sequenced here: PBMCs, sampled before TCRalphabeta/CD19-depleted stem cell transplant. The chain carries TRBV5-1 and TRBJ2-7, with 11 bases matching TRBD1. The TCR was taken from a boy aged 2 to 10 with acute myeloid leukemia, due to receive a stem cell transplant. This CDR3 reads CASSPGTGGEQYV. In nucleotides, the CDR3 is TGCGCCAGCAGCCCCGGGACAGGGGGCGAGCAGTACGTC.